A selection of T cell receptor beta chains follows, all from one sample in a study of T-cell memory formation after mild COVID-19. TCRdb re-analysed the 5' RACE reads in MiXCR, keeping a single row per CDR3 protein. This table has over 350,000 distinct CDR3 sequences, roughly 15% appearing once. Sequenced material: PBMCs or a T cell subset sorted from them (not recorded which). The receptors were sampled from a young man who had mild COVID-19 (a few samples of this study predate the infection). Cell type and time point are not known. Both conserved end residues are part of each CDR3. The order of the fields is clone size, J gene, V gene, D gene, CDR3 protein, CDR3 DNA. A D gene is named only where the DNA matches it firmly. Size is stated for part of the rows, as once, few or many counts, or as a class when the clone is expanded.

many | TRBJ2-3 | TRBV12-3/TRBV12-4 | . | CASSLARSWRGASTDTQYF | TGTGCCAGCAGTTTAGCGCGGTCGTGGCGGGGTGCTAGCACAGATACGCAGTATTTT
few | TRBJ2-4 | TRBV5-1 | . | CASSLEDKNIQYF | TGCGCCAGCAGCTTGGAGGACAAAAACATTCAGTACTTC
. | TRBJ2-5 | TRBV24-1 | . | CATSDRTGLETQYF | TGTGCCACCAGTGACCGAACAGGGTTGGAGACCCAGTACTTC
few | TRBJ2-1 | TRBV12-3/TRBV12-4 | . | CASSLVGPGGEQFF | TGTGCCAGCAGTTTAGTGGGACCCGGAGGTGAGCAGTTCTTC
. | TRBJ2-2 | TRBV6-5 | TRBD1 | CASSRRLDRGGAGELFF | TGTGCCAGCAGCCGCCGACTGGACAGGGGAGGGGCCGGGGAGCTGTTTTTT
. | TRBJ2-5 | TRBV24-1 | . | CATRGGAQETQYF | TGTGCCACCAGAGGAGGGGCACAAGAGACCCAGTACTTC
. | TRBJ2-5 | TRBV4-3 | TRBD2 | CASRHLAGDETQYF | TGCGCCAGCAGGCATCTAGCGGGGGACGAGACCCAGTACTTC
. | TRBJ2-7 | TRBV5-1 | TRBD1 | CASAGTGVYEQYF | TGCGCCAGCGCCGGGACAGGGGTCTACGAGCAGTACTTC
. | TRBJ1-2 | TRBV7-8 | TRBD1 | CASSSEARYRGRSYGYTF | TGTGCCAGCAGCTCAGAAGCCCGTTACAGGGGGCGCAGCTATGGCTACACCTTC
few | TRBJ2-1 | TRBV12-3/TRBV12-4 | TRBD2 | CASRGGGGGYNEQFF | TGTGCCAGCAGGGGCGGTGGCGGGGGGTACAATGAGCAGTTCTTC
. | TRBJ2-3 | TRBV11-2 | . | CASSLDRSSDTQYF | TGTGCCAGCAGCTTAGACAGGTCTTCAGATACGCAGTATTTT
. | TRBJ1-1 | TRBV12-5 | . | CASGSPDNTEAFF | TGTGCTAGTGGTTCGCCTGATAACACTGAAGCTTTCTTT
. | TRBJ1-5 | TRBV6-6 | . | CASVQASNQPQHF | TGTGCCAGCGTTCAGGCGAGCAATCAGCCCCAGCATTTT
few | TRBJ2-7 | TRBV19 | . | CASSSQGFISEQYF | TGTGCCAGTAGCTCACAGGGTTTTATCAGCGAGCAGTACTTC
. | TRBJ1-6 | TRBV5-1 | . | CASSLHYNSPLHF | TGCGCCAGCAGCCTACATTATAATTCACCCCTCCACTTT
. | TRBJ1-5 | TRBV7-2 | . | CASSSSPGVDQPQHF | TGTGCCAGCAGCAGCTCTCCGGGGGTAGATCAGCCCCAGCATTTT
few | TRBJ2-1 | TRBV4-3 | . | CASSQGPGVNNEQFF | TGCGCCAGCAGCCAAGGTCCGGGAGTCAACAATGAGCAGTTCTTC
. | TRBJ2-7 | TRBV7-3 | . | CASSHPPSGFYYEQYF | TGTGCCAGCAGCCACCCCCCCAGCGGGTTCTACTACGAGCAGTACTTC
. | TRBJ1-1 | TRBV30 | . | CAYFRGLNTEAFF | TGTGCCTACTTTAGAGGGCTCAACACTGAAGCTTTCTTT
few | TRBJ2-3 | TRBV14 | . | CASSQRDTQYF | TGTGCCAGCAGCCAGAGAGATACGCAGTATTTT
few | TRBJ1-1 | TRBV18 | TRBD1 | CASSPGQGGNTEAFF | TGTGCCAGCTCACCAGGACAGGGTGGGAACACTGAAGCTTTCTTT
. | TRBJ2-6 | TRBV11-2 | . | CASSLIRSGSGANVLTF | TGTGCCAGCAGCTTAATCAGGTCAGGCTCTGGGGCCAACGTCCTGACTTTC
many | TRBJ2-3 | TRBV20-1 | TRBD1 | CSARKQGAGPTDTQYF | TGCAGTGCGAGGAAACAGGGGGCAGGGCCCACAGATACGCAGTATTTT
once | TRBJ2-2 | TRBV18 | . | CASSPRQTNTGELFF | TGTGCCAGCTCACCAAGACAGACCAACACCGGGGAGCTGTTTTTT
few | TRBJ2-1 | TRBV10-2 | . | CASSESVGGRQFF | TGCGCCAGCAGTGAGTCTGTGGGGGGGCGGCAGTTCTTC
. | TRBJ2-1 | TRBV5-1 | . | CASSGDGYNEQFF | TGCGCCAGCAGCGGGGACGGCTACAATGAGCAGTTCTTC
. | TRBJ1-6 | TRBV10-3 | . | CAIKKSPNSPLHF | TGTGCCATCAAGAAATCCCCTAATTCACCCCTCCACTTT
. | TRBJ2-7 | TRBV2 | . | CARRDRSSYEQYF | TGTGCCCGAAGGGACCGTAGCTCCTACGAGCAGTACTTC